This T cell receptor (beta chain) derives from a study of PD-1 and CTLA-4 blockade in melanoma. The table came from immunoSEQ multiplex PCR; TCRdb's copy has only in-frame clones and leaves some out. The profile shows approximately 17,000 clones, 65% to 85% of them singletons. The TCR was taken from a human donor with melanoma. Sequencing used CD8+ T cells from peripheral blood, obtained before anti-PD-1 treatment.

CDR3 loop: CASGDSRNSPLHF. Written as DNA, the CDR3 is TGTGCTAGTGGGGACAGTAGAAATTCACCCCTCCACTTT. The rearrangement joins TRBV12-5 to TRBJ1-6; TRBD1 is a possible D gene (6 bases). V was clipped by 6 bases and J by 7 bases, with 10 bases between them. The CDR3 runs 13 residues. Germline lookup yields CDR1 LGHNT and CDR2 FRNRAP.